This T cell receptor (beta chain) was sequenced during a study of neurological immune-mediated disorders. Study findings and constraints: TCR-beta repertoires seemed private in all groups, with no expanded CDR3 amino acid sequences shared.

TCRdb passed the 5' RACE reads through MiXCR, listing each CDR3 protein once. The repertoire holds 40,000 to 55,000 distinct CDR3 sequences, under 13% seen once, with approximately 21% in the top ten. This clonotype was recorded many times. Its antigen remains unknown. A read error may produce the germline difference seen at one junction end. The sequencing input was PBMCs. The TCR was taken from a woman in her thirties or forties with HTLV-1-associated myelopathy (HAM/TSP).

The CDR3 region has the DNA TGCGCCAACAGCCAAGCGACTAGCGGGGGCACAGATACGCAGTATTTT. It is translated as CANSQATSGGTDTQYF. The V gene is TRBV4-1, the J gene TRBJ2-3, with TRBD2 identical over 11 bases. The germline V gene encodes CDR1 MGHRA and CDR2 YSYEKL. The CDR3 is 16 residues long.